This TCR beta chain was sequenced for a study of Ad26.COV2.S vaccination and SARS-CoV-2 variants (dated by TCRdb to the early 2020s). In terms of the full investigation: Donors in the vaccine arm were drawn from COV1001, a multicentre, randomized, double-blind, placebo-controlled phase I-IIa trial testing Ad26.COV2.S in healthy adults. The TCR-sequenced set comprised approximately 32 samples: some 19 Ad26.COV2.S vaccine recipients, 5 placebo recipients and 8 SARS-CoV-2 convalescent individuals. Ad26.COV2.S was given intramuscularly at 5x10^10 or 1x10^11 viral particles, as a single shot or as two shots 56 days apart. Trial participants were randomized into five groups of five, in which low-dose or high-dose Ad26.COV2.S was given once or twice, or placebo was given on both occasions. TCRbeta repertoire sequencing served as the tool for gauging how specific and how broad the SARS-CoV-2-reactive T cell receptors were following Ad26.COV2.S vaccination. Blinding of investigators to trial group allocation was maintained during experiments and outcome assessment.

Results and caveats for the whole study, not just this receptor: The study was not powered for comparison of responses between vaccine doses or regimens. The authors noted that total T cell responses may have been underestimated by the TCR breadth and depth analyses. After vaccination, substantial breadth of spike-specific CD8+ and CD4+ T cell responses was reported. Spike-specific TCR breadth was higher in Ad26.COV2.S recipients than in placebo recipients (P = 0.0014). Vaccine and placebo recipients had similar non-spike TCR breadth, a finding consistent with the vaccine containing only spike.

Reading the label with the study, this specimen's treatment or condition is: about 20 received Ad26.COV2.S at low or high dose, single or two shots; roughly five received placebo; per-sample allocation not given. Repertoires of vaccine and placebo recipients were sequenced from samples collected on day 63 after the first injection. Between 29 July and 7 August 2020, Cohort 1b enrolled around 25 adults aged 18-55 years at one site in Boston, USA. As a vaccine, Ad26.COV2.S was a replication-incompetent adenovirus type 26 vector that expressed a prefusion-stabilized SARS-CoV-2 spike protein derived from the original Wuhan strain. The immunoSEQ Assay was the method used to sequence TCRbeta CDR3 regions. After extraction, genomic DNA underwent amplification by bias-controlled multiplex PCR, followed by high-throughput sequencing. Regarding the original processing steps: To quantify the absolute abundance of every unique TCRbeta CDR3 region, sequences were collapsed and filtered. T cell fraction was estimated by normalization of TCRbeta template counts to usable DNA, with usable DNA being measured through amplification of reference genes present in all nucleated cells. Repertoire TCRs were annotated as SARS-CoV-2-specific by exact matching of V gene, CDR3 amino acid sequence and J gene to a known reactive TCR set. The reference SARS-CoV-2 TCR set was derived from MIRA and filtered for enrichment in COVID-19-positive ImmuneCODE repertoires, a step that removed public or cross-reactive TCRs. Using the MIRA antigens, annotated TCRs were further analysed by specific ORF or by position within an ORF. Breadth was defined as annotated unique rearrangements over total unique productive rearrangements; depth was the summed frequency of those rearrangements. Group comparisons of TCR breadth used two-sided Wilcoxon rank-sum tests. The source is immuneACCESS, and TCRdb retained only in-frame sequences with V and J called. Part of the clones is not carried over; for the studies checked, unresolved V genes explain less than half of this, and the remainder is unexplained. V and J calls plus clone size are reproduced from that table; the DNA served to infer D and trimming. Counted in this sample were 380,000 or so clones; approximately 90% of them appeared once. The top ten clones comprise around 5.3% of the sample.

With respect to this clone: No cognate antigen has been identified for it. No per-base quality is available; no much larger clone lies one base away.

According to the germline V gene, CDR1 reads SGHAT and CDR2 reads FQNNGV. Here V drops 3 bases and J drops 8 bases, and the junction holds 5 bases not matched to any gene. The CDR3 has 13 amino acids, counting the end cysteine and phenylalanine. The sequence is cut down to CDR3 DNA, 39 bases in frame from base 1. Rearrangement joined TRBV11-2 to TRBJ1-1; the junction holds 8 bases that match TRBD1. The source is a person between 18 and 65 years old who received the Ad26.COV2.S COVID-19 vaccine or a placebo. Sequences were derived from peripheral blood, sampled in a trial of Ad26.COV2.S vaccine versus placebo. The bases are TGTGCCAGCAGCTTCCACCAGGGGGCCGAAGCTTTCTTT. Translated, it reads CASSFHQGAEAFF.